Here is one T cell receptor beta chain with its context. Patients at the Seattle site were enrolled during active infection and followed longitudinally. This sample is part of a study of blood T cell repertoires in COVID-19. Across the whole study: COVID-19 samples from acute and convalescent phases originated in the United States, Italy and Spain. Sample material is recorded as cDNA or gDNA derived from T cells, B-cell-depleted T cells, or PBMCs.

CDR1 and CDR2 from the germline V gene are SGHDT and YYEEEE. The V end lost 1 base, the J end lost 7 bases, and 8 bases lay between the germline ends. The CDR3 covers 12 residues. Authors' data handling: Reference gene primer amplification in the assay estimated nucleated cell counts. Data came from immunoSEQ multiplex PCR; TCRdb stores just in-frame clones and leaves some out. V and J calls and clone size are copied from that table; D and trimming were computed from the DNA. The repertoire holds 270,000 or so clones, with about four fifths as singletons. V is TRBV5-6 and J is TRBJ1-1; D ambiguous. The clonotype originates from a human donor with COVID-19, enrolled during active disease. The donor label of this sample is uncertain. Material for sequencing was peripheral blood. As DNA, the CDR3 is TGTGCCAGCAGCTTGAATTCCGGTGAAGCTTTCTTT. This sequence encodes CASSLNSGEAFF.